This T cell receptor (beta chain) was captured by sequencing in a study of shared clonotypes between healthy human individuals. The material for each subset, its genomic DNA, was split evenly across several immunoSEQ plates. Clones were read by immunoSEQ multiplex PCR, and TCRdb kept only the in-frame ones, dropping some. The data contain 600,000 to 750,000 clones, around 77% of them singletons. Per the germline V gene, CDR1 is MGHRA and CDR2 is YSYEKL. The CDR3 extends over 17 amino acids. V was shortened by 0 bases and J by 3 bases, with 17 bases between the two germline ends. The rearrangement joins TRBV4-1 to TRBJ1-1; D not resolved. This TCR was recovered from a woman aged 25 to 39 in good health. Source material: memory CD4+ T cells sorted from blood. Subset specified: CD45RA-negative fraction. CDR3 region: CASSQDPKWLGYTEAFF. CDR3 in DNA: TGCGCCAGCAGCCAAGATCCGAAATGGCTGGGCTACACTGAAGCTTTCTTT.